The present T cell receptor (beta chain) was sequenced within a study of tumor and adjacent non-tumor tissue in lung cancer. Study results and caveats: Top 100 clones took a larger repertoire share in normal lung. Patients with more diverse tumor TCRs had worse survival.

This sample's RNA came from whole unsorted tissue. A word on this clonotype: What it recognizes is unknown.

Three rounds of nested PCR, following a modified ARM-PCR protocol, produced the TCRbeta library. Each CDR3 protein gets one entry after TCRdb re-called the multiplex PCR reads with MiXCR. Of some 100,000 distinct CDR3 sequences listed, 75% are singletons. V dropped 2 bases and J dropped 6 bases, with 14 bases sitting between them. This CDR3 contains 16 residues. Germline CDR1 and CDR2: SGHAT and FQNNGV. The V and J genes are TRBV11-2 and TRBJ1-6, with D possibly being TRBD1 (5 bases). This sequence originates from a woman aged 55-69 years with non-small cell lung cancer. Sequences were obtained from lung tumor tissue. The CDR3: CASSLILGHSNSPLHF. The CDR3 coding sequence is TGTGCCAGCAGCTTAATATTAGGACACAGTAATTCACCCCTCCACTTT.